The 23 T cell receptor beta chains in this list originate from one sample, sequenced in a study of CDR3 diversity in severe acne. TCRdb itself ran the PCR reads through MiXCR, one entry per CDR3 protein. The data contain 97,000 or so distinct CDR3 sequences, around 56% of them singletons. The sequenced sample was blood. These receptors were obtained from a male donor with acne.

The chain couples TRBV20-1 to TRBJ1-1; D not resolved. The CDR3 spans 14 residues. Germline V gene lookup returns CDR1 DFQATT and CDR2 SNEGSKA (reference sequence). Trimming stripped 2 bases from V and 1 base from J, with 11 bases between. The CDR3 nucleotides read TGCAGTGCTAGATTCGGGGATACGAACACTGAAGCTTTCTTT. This encodes CSARFGDTNTEAFF.

This clonotype has a count of ten or more. The rearrangement uses TRBV15 and TRBJ2-4; D unresolved. This CDR3 spans 15 amino acids. V was pared by 1 base and J by 5 bases, with 12 bases between. Germline CDR1 and CDR2: LNHNV and YYDKDF (reference sequence). CDR3: CATSRGGQPENIQYF. CDR3 sequence (DNA): TGTGCCACCAGCAGAGGTGGGCAACCAGAAAACATTCAGTACTTC.

This clonotype occurred many times. The gene calls are TRBV7-9 and TRBJ2-1; D is unclear. The CDR3 totals 15 residues. Trimming stripped 5 bases from V and 0 bases from J, with 11 bases between. Per the germline V gene, CDR1 is SEHNR and CDR2 is FQNEAQ (reference sequence). CDR3 protein: CASSSPRSSYNEQFF. The CDR3, as DNA: TGTGCCAGCAGCAGCCCGAGGAGCTCCTACAATGAGCAGTTCTTC. The full variable domain, completed using reference TRBV7-9 and TRBJ2-1, is DTGVSQNPRHKITKRGQNVTFRCDPISEHNRLYWYRQTLGQGPEFLTYFQNEAQLEKSRLLSDRFSAERPKGSFSTLEIQRTEQGDSAMYLCASSSPRSSYNEQFFGPGTRLTVL.

The chain uses TRBV7-8 and TRBJ2-7; D unresolved. Per the germline V gene, CDR1 is SGHVS and CDR2 is FQNEAQ. The CDR3 length is 12 residues. Written as DNA, the CDR3 is TGTGCTGGCAGCGCCGGGTTCTACGAGCAGTACGTC. Its protein product is CAGSAGFYEQYV.

In its sample, this clonotype was seen a few times. The V gene is TRBV25-1, the J gene TRBJ1-1, with a possible D match to TRBD1 (5 bases). The ends were cut back, 5 bases at V and 1 base at J, with 11 bases in the middle. This CDR3 region has 14 residues. Germline CDR1 reads MGHDK; CDR2 reads SYGVNS. This CDR3 is CASSPPGENTEAFF. Here the CDR3 DNA reads TGTGCCAGCAGTCCGCCGGGGGAGAACACTGAAGCTTTCTTT.

V gene TRBV2 combines with J gene TRBJ1-5; D is unresolved. CDR1 is SNHLY, CDR2 FYNNEI, per germline. The V end was cut by 2 bases, the J end by 6 bases, with 11 bases between. This CDR3 spans 14 amino acids. The CDR3 reads CASSEFEGGQPQHF. The CDR3 nucleotides are TGTGCCAGCAGTGAATTTGAGGGTGGTCAGCCCCAGCATTTT.

The rearrangement uses TRBV6-5 and TRBJ2-7; D gene ambiguous. The V end lost 7 bases, the J end lost 7 bases, and 17 bases lay between the germline ends. CDR3 length equals 13 residues. Germline loops: CDR1 MNHEY, CDR2 SVGAGI. The CDR3 loop is CASKERILMEQYF. The CDR3 nucleotides are TGTGCCAGCAAGGAACGGATCCTAATGGAGCAGTACTTC.

This clonotype was seen ten or more times. V usage is TRBV5-4 and J usage is TRBJ2-5, with 7 bases fitting TRBD1. Germline lookup yields CDR1 SGHNT and CDR2 YYREEE (reference sequence). This CDR3 contains 15 residues. The V gene end was trimmed by 5 bases and the J gene end by 5 bases; junction bases not matched to a gene: 12. CDR3 protein: CASRGMTGSVETQYF. CDR3 in DNA: TGTGCCAGCAGAGGGATGACAGGGTCTGTGGAGACCCAGTACTTC. The variable domain in full, with the rest retrieved from reference TRBV5-4 and TRBJ2-5, is ETGVTQSPTHLIKTRGQQVTLRCSSQSGHNTVSWYQQALGQGPQFIFQYYREEENGRGNFPPRFSGLQFPNYSSELNVNALELDDSALYLCASRGMTGSVETQYFGPGTRLLVL.

This rearrangement joins TRBV19 to TRBJ2-3; no reliable D call. The CDR3 is 14 amino acids. Looked up from germline, CDR1 is LNHDA and CDR2 is SQIVND (reference sequence). Trimming pared 4 bases from V and 3 bases from J, leaving 11 bases between. CDR3 loop: CASSKLGITDTQYF. CDR3 nucleotide sequence: TGTGCCAGTAGTAAGTTGGGGATTACAGATACGCAGTATTTT.

This clonotype was seen many times. This chain uses TRBV7-3 with TRBJ2-1; D not resolved. Per the germline V gene, CDR1 is SGHTA and CDR2 is FQGTGA. The CDR3 loop spans 15 amino acids. Between the trimmed V and J ends, which lost 3 bases and 8 bases, there was a span of 17 bases. CDR3 bases: TGTGCCAGCAGCTTGGTACCACCCCCTAGGGATGAGCAGTTCTTC. Amino acids: CASSLVPPPRDEQFF.

This chain joins TRBV27 and TRBJ2-5; the D gene is possibly TRBD1 (6 bases). Trimming stripped 7 bases from V and 5 bases from J, with 11 bases between. Per the germline V gene, CDR1 is MNHEY and CDR2 is SMNVEV (reference sequence). The CDR3 totals 12 residues. The CDR3 DNA reads TGTGCCAGCACCGACAGGAGCGAGACCCAGTACTTC. Its translation: CASTDRSETQYF.

This clonotype was recorded many times. The chain combines TRBV4-3 with TRBJ2-1; 9 nucleotides match TRBD2. Germline trimming cut 4 bases from V and 2 bases from J; bases unmatched to any gene: 6. Germline V gene lookup returns CDR1 LGHNA and CDR2 YSLEER. The CDR3 length is 16 residues. CDR3 region: CASSLWLAGTYNEQFF. CDR3 DNA: TGCGCCAGCAGCCTATGGCTAGCGGGGACCTACAATGAGCAGTTCTTC.

This clonotype was seen only once. J is TRBJ2-2 and V is TRBV9, with 8 bases matching TRBD1. V gave up 1 base and J gave up 6 bases; unmatched junction bases: 14. CDR1 SGDLS and CDR2 YYNGEE come from the germline V gene. CDR3 length equals 18 residues. CDR3 sequence reads: CASSVRYFGQGASGELFF. The CDR3 region has the DNA TGTGCCAGCAGCGTAAGGTATTTCGGACAGGGAGCCTCCGGGGAGCTGTTTTTT.

This chain connects TRBV9 to TRBJ1-4; 8 positions match TRBD1. The CDR3 is 14 residues long. Germline CDR1 and CDR2: SGDLS and YYNGEE. V trimming: 4 bases; J trimming: 8 bases; junction bases outside the gene matches: 7. The CDR3 protein is CASSPRDRNEKLFF. The DNA for the CDR3 is TGTGCCAGCAGCCCCCGGGACAGGAACGAAAAACTGTTTTTT.

The V call is TRBV29-1, the J call TRBJ2-1; 10 positions agree with TRBD2. Germline CDR1 SQVTM, CDR2 ANQGSEA. The V gene end was trimmed by 7 bases and the J gene end by 7 bases; junction bases not matched to a gene: 13. This CDR3 has 15 residues. The CDR3 is CSGSYSGRALNEQFF. The CDR3 nucleotides read TGCAGCGGGAGTTACAGCGGGAGGGCCTTGAATGAGCAGTTCTTC.

The J gene is TRBJ1-1, the V gene TRBV5-1, with 7 bases fitting TRBD1. This CDR3 region has 15 residues. V lost 0 bases and J lost 4; bases outside the gene matches: 6. Germline V lookup: CDR1 SGHRS, CDR2 YFSETQ. Written as DNA, the CDR3 is TGCGCCAGCAGCTTGGCCCGACAGGGCGGCACTGAAGCTTTCTTT. It specifies CASSLARQGGTEAFF.

The chain joins TRBV9 to TRBJ2-1; 10 bases are shared with TRBD2. This CDR3 contains 16 residues. Per germline, CDR1 SGDLS and CDR2 YYNGEE. J lost 7 bases, V lost 0 bases, and 7 bases had no gene match. The CDR3 is CASSVGPGLATNEQFF. CDR3 nucleotide sequence: TGTGCCAGCAGCGTAGGGCCGGGACTAGCGACGAATGAGCAGTTCTTC.

This clonotype occurred many times. The rearrangement links TRBV7-3 to TRBJ2-1, with 9 positions matching TRBD2. The germline V gene encodes CDR1 SGHTA and CDR2 FQGTGA. V was pared by 3 bases and J by 8 bases, with 8 bases of the junction left unmatched. This CDR3 is built from 15 residues. CDR3 sequence: CASSFSGSSGHEQFF. As DNA, the CDR3 is TGTGCCAGCAGCTTTAGCGGGAGCTCGGGCCATGAGCAGTTCTTC.

The chain employs TRBV29-1 and TRBJ2-2; 10 bases agree with TRBD1. The CDR3 is 14 residues long. V shed 7 bases, J shed 6 bases, and the junction held 8 bases outside the gene matches. CDR1 and CDR2 from the germline V gene are SQVTM and ANQGSEA. The CDR3 reads CSAPGTGVAGELFF. The CDR3 DNA follows: TGCAGCGCCCCCGGGACAGGGGTGGCCGGGGAGCTGTTTTTT.

The J gene is TRBJ2-7, the V gene TRBV6-6; tentative D call: TRBD1 (6 bases). The CDR3 runs 15 residues. Per germline, CDR1 MNHNY and CDR2 SVGAGI (reference sequence). Trimming pared 0 bases from V and 4 bases from J, leaving 13 bases between. The CDR3 sequence is CASSYSGDKPYEQYF. In DNA form, the CDR3 reads TGTGCCAGCAGTTACTCGGGGGACAAGCCTTACGAGCAGTACTTC.

V usage is TRBV9 and J usage is TRBJ2-7, with no clear D. Germline CDR1 reads SGDLS; CDR2 reads YYNGEE. The CDR3 has 14 residues. V lost 0 bases, J lost 2 bases, and 9 bases lay in between. CDR3 DNA: TGTGCCAGCAGCGTAGGCGTCTCAACCTACGAGCAGTACTTC. It specifies CASSVGVSTYEQYF.

This clonotype appeared many times. The chain carries TRBV15 and TRBJ1-1; no clear D. The length of the CDR3 is 14 residues. The germline CDR1 and CDR2 sequences are LNHNV and YYDKDF (reference sequence). Trimming shortened V by 5 bases and J by 0 bases, and 10 bases separated the two germline ends. Here the CDR3 DNA reads TGTGCCACCAGCTCAGCCCTCTTGAACACTGAAGCTTTCTTT. Translated: CATSSALLNTEAFF. The full variable domain, rest sourced from reference TRBV15 and TRBJ1-1, is DAMVIQNPRYQVTQFGKPVTLSCSQTLNHNVMYWYQQKSSQAPKLLFHYYDKDFNNEADTPDNFQSRRPNTSFCFLDIRSPGLGDTAMYLCATSSALLNTEAFFGQGTRLTVV.

This clonotype was picked up one time. A clone one base away is much larger, so this may be a read error. Since no conserved phenylalanine or tryptophan closes the CDR3, a read error is the likely cause. The chain links TRBV19 to TRBJ1-5, with D maybe TRBD1 (6 bases). The CDR3 covers 14 residues. V gave up 2 bases and J gave up 5 bases, with 10 bases separating them. Germline V gene lookup returns CDR1 LNHDA and CDR2 SQIVND (reference sequence). This CDR3 reads CASSIRDTDQPQHY. The DNA for the CDR3 is TGTGCCAGTAGTATAAGGGACACAGATCAGCCCCAGCATTAT.